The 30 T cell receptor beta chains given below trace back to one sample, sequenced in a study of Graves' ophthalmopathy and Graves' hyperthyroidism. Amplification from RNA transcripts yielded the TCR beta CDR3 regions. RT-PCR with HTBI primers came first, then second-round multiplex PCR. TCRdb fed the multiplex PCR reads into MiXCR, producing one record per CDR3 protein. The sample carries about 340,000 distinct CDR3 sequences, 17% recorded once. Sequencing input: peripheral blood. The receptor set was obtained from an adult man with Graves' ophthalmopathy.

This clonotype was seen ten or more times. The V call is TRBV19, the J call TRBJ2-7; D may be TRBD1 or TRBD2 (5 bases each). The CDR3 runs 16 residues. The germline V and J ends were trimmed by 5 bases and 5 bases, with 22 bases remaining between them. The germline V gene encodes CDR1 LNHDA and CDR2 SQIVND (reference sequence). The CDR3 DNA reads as TGTGCCAGTAGTCCGGGACCGCCGATCTTGGGCGACGAGCAGTACTTC. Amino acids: CASSPGPPILGDEQYF.

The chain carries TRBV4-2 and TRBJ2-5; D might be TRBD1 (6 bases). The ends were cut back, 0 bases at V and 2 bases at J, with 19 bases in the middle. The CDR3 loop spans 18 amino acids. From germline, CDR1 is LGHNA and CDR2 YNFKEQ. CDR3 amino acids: CASSQEGSRGQTQETQYF. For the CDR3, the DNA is TGTGCCAGCAGCCAAGAAGGTAGTCGGGGACAAACACAAGAGACCCAGTACTTC.

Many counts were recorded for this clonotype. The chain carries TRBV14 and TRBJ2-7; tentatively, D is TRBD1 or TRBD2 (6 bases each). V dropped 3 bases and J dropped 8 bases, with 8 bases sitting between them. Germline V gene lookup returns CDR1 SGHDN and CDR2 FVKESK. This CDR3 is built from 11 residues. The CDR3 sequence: CASSHGGQQYF. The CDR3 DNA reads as TGTGCCAGCAGCCATGGGGGGCAGCAGTACTTC.

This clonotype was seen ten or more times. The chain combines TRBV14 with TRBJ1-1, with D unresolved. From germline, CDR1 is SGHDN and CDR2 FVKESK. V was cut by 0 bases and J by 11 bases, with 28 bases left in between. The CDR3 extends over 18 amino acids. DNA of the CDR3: TGTGCCAGCAGCCAAGATGTGGGGTGGCCGTACACGGCGGAAGCGGCTTTCTTT. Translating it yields CASSQDVGWPYTAEAAFF.

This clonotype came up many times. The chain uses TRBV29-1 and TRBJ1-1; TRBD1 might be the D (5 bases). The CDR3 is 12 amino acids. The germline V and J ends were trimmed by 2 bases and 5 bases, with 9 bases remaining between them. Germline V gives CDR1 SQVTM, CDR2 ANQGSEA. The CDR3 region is CSVERGWTEAFF. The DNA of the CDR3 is TGCAGCGTTGAAAGGGGCTGGACTGAAGCTTTCTTT.

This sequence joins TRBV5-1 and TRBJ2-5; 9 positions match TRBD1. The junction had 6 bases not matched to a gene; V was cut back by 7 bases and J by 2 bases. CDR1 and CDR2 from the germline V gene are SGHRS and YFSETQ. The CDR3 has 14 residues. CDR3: CASCLGQGQETQYF. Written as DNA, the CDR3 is TGCGCCAGCTGCCTTGGACAGGGGCAAGAGACCCAGTACTTC. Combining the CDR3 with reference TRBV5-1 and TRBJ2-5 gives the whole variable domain KAGVTQTPRYLIKTRGQQVTLSCSPISGHRSVSWYQQTPGQGLQFLFEYFSETQRNKGNFPGRFSGRQFSNSRSEMNVSTLELGDSALYLCASCLGQGQETQYFGPGTRLLVL.

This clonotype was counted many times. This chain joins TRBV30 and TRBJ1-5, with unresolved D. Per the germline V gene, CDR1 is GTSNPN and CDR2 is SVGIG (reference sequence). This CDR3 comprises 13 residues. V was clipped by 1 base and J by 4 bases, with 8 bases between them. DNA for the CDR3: TGTGCCTGGAGTGGGAACCCGAATCAGCCCCAGCATTTT. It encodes CAWSGNPNQPQHF.

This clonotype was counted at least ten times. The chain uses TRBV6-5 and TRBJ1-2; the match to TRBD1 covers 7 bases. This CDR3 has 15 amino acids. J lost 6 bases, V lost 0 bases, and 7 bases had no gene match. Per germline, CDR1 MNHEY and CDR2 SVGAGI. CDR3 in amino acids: CASSYSYGTDHGYTF. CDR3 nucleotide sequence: TGTGCCAGCAGTTACTCGTATGGGACAGACCATGGCTACACCTTC.

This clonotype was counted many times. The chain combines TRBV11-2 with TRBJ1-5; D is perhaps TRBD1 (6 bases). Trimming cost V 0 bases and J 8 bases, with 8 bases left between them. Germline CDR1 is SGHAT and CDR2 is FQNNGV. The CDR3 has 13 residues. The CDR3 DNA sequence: TGTGCCAGCAGCTTAGACAGGGGAGAGCCCCAGCATTTT. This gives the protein CASSLDRGEPQHF.

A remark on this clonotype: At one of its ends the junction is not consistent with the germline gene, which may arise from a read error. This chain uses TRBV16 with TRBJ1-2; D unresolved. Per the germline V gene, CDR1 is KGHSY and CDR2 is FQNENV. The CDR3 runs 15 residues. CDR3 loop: CASSQSLGHPGGYIF. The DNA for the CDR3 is TGTGCCAGCAGCCAATCGCTCGGCCATCCTGGTGGCTACATCTTC.

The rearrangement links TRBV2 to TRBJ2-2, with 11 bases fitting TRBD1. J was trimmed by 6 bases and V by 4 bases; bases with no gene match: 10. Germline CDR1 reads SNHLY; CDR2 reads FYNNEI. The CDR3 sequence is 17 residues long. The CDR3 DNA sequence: TGTGCCAGCAGTGCAGCCTCGGGACAGGGGGGACCCGGGGAGCTGTTTTTT. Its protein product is CASSAASGQGGPGELFF. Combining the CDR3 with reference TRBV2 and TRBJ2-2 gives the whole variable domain EPEVTQTPSHQVTQMGQEVILRCVPISNHLYFYWYRQILGQKVEFLVSFYNNEISEKSEIFDDQFSVERPDGSNFTLKIRSTKLEDSAMYFCASSAASGQGGPGELFFGEGSRLTVL.

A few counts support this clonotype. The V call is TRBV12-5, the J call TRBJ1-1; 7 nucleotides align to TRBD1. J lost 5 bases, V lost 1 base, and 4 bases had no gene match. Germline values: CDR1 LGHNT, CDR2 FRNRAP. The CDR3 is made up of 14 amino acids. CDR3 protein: CASGLGTGNTEAFF. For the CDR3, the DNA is TGTGCTAGTGGTTTGGGGACAGGAAATACTGAAGCTTTCTTT.

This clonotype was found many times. The CDR3 spells CASRRQGGETQYF. The DNA for the CDR3 is TGTGCCAGCAGGAGACAGGGTGGAGAGACCCAGTACTTC. The chain uses TRBV12-3 or TRBV12-4 and TRBJ2-5, with 7 bases fitting TRBD1. V was pared by 6 bases and J by 4 bases, with 5 bases of the junction left unmatched. The CDR3 spans 13 residues.

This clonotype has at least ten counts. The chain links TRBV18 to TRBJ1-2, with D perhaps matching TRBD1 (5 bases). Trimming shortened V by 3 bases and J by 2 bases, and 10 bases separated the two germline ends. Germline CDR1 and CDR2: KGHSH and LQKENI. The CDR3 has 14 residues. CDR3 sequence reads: CASSPTGPNYGYTF. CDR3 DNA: TGTGCCAGCTCACCGACGGGACCAAACTATGGCTACACCTTC.

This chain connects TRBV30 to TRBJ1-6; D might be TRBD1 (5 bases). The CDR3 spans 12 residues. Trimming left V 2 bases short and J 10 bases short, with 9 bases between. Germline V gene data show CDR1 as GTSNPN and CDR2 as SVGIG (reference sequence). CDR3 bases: TGTGCCTGGAGTAACCGACAGTCACCCCTCCACTTT. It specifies CAWSNRQSPLHF.

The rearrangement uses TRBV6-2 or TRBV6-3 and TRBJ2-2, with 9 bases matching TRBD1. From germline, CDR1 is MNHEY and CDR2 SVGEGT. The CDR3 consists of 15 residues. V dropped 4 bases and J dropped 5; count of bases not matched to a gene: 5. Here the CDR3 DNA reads TGTGCCAGCAGTTCCGGGACAGGGTTAACCGGGGAGCTGTTTTTT. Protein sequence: CASSSGTGLTGELFF.

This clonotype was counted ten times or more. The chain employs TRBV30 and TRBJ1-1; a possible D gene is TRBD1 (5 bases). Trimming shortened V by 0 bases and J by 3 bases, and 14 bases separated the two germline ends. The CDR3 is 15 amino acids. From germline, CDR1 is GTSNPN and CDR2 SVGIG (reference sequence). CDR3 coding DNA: TGTGCCTGGAGTGTACACTGGGGCGCGGACACTGAAGCTTTCTTT. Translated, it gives CAWSVHWGADTEAFF.

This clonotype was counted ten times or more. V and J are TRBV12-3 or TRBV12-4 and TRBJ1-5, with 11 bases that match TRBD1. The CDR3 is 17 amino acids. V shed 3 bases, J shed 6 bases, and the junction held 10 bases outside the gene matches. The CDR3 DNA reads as TGTGCCAGCAGTTTTAAAGGCTGGACAGGGGGCCCTCAGCCCCAGCATTTT. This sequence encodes CASSFKGWTGGPQPQHF.

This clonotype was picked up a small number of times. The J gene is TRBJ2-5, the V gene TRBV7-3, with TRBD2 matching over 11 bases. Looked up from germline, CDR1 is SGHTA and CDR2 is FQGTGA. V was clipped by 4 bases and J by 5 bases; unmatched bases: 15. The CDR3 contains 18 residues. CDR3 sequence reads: CASSCPSGRPSESETQYF. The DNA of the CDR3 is TGTGCCAGCAGCTGCCCTAGCGGGAGGCCCTCCGAGTCTGAGACCCAGTACTTC.

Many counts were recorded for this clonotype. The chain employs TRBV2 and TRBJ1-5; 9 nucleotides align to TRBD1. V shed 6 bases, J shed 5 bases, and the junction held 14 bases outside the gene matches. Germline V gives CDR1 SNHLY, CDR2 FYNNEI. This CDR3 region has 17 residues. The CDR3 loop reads CASRERPGTGRDQPQHF. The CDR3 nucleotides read TGTGCCAGCAGGGAAAGACCCGGGACAGGGAGGGATCAGCCCCAGCATTTT.

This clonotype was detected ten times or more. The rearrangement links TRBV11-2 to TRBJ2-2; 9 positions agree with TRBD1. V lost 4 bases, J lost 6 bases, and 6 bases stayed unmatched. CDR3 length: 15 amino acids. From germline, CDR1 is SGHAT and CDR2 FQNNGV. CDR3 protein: CASSSGQGGAGELFF. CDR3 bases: TGTGCCAGCAGCTCGGGACAGGGTGGAGCCGGGGAGCTGTTTTTT.

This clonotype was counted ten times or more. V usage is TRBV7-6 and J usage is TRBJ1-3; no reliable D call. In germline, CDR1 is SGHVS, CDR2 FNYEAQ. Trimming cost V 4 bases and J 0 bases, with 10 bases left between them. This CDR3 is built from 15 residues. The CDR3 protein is CASSSTRRSGNTIYF. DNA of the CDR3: TGTGCCAGCAGCTCAACTCGCCGCTCTGGAAACACCATATATTTT.

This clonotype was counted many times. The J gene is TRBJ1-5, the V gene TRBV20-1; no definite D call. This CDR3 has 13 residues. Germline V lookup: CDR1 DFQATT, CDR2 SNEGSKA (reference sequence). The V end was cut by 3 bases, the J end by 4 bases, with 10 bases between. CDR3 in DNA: TGCAGTGCTAGGCTCGGGGTAAATCAGCCCCAGCATTTT. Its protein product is CSARLGVNQPQHF.

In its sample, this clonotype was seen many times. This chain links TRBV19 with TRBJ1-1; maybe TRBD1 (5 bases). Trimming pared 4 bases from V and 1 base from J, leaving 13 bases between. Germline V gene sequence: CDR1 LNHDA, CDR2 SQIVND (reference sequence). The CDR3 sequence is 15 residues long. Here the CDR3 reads CASSNWDRRNTEAFF. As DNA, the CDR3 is TGTGCCAGTAGTAACTGGGACCGAAGGAACACTGAAGCTTTCTTT. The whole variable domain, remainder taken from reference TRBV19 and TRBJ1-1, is DGGITQSPKYLFRKEGQNVTLSCEQNLNHDAMYWYRQDPGQGLRLIYYSQIVNDFQKGDIAEGYSVSREKKESFPLTVTSAQKNPTAFYLCASSNWDRRNTEAFFGQGTRLTVV.

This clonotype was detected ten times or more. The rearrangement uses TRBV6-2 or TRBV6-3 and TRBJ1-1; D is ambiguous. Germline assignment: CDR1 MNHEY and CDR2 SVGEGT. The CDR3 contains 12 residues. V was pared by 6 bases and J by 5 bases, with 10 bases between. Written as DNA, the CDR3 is TGTGCCAGCAGGAAATTGGGAACTGAAGCTTTCTTT. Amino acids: CASRKLGTEAFF.

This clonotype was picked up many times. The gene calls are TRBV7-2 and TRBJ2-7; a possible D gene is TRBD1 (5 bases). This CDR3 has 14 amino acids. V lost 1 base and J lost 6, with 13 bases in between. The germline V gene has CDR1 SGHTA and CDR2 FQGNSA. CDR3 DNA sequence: TGTGCCAGCAGCTTAGTTAGGGGTGGTTCCGAGCAGTACTTC. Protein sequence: CASSLVRGGSEQYF. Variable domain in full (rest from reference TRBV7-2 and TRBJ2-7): GAGVSQSPSNKVTEKGKDVELRCDPISGHTALYWYRQSLGQGLEFLIYFQGNSAPDKSGLPSDRFSAERTGGSVSTLTIQRTQQEDSAVYLCASSLVRGGSEQYFGPGTRLTVT.

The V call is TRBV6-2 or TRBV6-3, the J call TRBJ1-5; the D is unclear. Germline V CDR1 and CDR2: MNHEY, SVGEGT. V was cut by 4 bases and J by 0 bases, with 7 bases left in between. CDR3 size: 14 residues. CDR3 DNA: TGTGCCAGCAGTTTTGCACCTAGCAATCAGCCCCAGCATTTT. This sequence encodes CASSFAPSNQPQHF.

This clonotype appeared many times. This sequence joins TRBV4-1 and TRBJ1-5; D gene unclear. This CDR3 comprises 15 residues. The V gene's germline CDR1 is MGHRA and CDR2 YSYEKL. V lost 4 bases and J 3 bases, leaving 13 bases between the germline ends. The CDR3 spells CASSREGMVNQPQHF. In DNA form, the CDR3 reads TGCGCCAGCAGCCGAGAAGGGATGGTCAATCAGCCCCAGCATTTT.

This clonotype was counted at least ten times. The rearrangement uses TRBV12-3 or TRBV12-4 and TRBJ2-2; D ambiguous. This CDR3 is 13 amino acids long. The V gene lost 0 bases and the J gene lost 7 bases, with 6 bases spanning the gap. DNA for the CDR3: TGTGCCAGCAGTTTAGCGTCACACGGGGAGCTGTTTTTT. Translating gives CASSLASHGELFF.

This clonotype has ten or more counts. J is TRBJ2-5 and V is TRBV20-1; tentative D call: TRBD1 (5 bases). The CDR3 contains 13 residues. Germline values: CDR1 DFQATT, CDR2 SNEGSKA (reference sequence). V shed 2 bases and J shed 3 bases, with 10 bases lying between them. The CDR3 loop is CSARKDIEETQYF. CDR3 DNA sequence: TGCAGTGCTAGAAAGGACATTGAAGAGACCCAGTACTTC.